Listed below are T cell receptor beta chains from one sample, sequenced in a study of T-cell reconstitution after alpha-beta-depleted transplantation in children. MiXCR was run by TCRdb on the PCR reads, yielding one entry per CDR3 protein. This table holds 200,000 to 300,000 distinct CDR3 sequences, 12% found once. The input for sequencing was PBMCs from the stem cell graft donor, taken from the stem cell graft. All receptors derive from a human donor who donated a stem cell graft to a child with acute lymphoblastic leukemia. Each CDR3 is given with its conserved first and last residue. D genes are given only for firm matches. The size entry gives once, few or many counts, or a class when the clone is expanded.

J: TRBJ1-1
size: many
D: TRBD1
V: TRBV5-1
CDR3: CASSEGTDIGLIEAFF
DNA: TGCGCCAGCAGCGAGGGGACAGATATAGGACTTATTGAAGCTTTCTTT

J: TRBJ1-5
size: many
D: .
V: TRBV7-9
CDR3: CASSSSGGDLRGPQHF
DNA: TGTGCCAGCAGCTCCAGCGGCGGGGACCTTAGGGGGCCCCAGCATTTT

J: TRBJ1-6
size: many
D: .
V: TRBV6-2/TRBV6-3
CDR3: CASSRAAGANSPLHF
DNA: TGTGCCAGCAGTCGAGCGGCAGGTGCTAATTCACCCCTCCACTTT

J: TRBJ2-4
size: many
D: TRBD1
V: TRBV7-9
CDR3: CASSLTGGAAKNIQYF
DNA: TGTGCCAGCAGTTTAACAGGGGGCGCCGCCAAAAACATTCAGTACTTC

J: TRBJ2-5
size: many
D: .
V: TRBV7-2
CDR3: CASSQEQADAKETQYF
DNA: TGTGCCAGCAGCCAGGAGCAGGCCGACGCAAAGGAGACCCAGTACTTC

J: TRBJ1-2
size: many
D: .
V: TRBV9
CDR3: CASSVAPENYGYTF
DNA: TGTGCCAGCAGCGTAGCCCCCGAGAACTATGGCTACACCTTC

J: TRBJ2-1
size: few
D: TRBD2
V: TRBV12-3/TRBV12-4
CDR3: CASKPGGLYNEQFF
DNA: TGTGCCAGCAAGCCGGGGGGGTTGTACAATGAGCAGTTCTTC

J: TRBJ2-1
size: few
D: .
V: TRBV7-8
CDR3: CASSLAFNGGRTYNEQFF
DNA: TGTGCCAGCAGCTTAGCGTTTAATGGGGGGCGGACCTACAATGAGCAGTTCTTC

J: TRBJ2-1
size: many
D: TRBD2
V: TRBV24-1
CDR3: CATSDPPGLGGNEQFF
DNA: TGTGCCACCAGTGACCCCCCTGGACTAGGAGGAAATGAGCAGTTCTTC

J: TRBJ2-1
size: once
D: .
V: TRBV4-2
CDR3: CASSPIKGVETTSTYNEQFF
DNA: TGTGCCAGCAGCCCCATTAAAGGGGTCGAGACAACGTCCACCTACAATGAGCAGTTCTTC

J: TRBJ2-7
size: many
D: TRBD2
V: TRBV6-1
CDR3: CASSKLAGSALGEQYF
DNA: TGTGCCAGCAGTAAATTAGCGGGAAGTGCCCTCGGCGAGCAGTACTTC

J: TRBJ2-2
size: many
D: .
V: TRBV9
CDR3: CASSDFSSTGELFF
DNA: TGTGCCAGCAGCGACTTTAGCAGCACCGGGGAGCTGTTTTTT

J: TRBJ1-3
size: many
D: TRBD1
V: TRBV7-9
CDR3: CASSEDRGHTIYF
DNA: TGTGCCAGCAGCGAGGACAGGGGCCACACCATATATTTT